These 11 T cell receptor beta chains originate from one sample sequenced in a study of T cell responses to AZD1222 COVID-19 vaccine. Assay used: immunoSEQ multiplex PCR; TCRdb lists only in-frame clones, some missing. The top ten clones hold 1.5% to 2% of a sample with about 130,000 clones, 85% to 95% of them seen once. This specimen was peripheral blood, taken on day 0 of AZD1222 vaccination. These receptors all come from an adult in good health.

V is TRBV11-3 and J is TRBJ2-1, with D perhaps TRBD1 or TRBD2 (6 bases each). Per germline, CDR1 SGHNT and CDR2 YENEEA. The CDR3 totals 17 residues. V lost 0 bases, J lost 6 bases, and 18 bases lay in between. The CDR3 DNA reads TGTGCCAGCAGCTTAGATCTTGACGGGGGCTTTCTCAATGAGCAGTTCTTC. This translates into CASSLDLDGGFLNEQFF.

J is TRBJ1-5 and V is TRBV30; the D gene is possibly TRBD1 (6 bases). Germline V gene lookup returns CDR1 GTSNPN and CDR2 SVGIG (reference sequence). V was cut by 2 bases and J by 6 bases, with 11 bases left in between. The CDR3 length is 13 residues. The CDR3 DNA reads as TGTGCCTGGAGTCCGCAGGGGCCTCAGCCCCAGCATTTT. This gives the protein CAWSPQGPQPQHF.

CDR3 DNA: TGTGCCAGCATCCTATCACAGGGGAGAGAAGGGAATCAGCCCCAGCATTTT. Protein sequence: CASILSQGREGNQPQHF. The chain uses TRBV5-6 and TRBJ1-5; 7 nucleotides match TRBD1. The germline V gene encodes CDR1 SGHDT and CDR2 YYEEEE. This CDR3 is built from 17 residues. V was pared by 6 bases and J by 4 bases, with 16 bases of the junction left unmatched.

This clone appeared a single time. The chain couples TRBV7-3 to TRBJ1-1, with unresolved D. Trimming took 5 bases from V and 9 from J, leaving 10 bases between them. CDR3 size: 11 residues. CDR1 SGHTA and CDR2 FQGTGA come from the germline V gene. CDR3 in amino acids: CASSRGEQAFF. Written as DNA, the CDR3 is TGTGCCAGCAGCCGCGGGGAACAAGCTTTCTTT. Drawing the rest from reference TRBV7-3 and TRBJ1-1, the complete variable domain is GAGVSQTPSNKVTEKGKYVELRCDPISGHTALYWYRQSLGQGPEFLIYFQGTGAADDSGLPNDRFFAVRPEGSVSTLKIQRTERGDSAVYLCASSRGEQAFFGQGTRLTVV.

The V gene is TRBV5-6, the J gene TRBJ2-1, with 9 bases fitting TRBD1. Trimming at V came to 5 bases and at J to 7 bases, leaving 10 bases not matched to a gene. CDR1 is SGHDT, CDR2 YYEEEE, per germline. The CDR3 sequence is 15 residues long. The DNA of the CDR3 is TGTGCCAGCAGGGGGTGGGACAGGGCAACGAATGAGCAGTTCTTC. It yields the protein CASRGWDRATNEQFF.

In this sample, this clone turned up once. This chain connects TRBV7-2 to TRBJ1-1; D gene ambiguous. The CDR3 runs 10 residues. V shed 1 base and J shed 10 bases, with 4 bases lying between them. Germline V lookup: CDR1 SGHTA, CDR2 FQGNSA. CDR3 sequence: CASSLEGAFF. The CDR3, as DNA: TGTGCCAGCAGCTTAGAAGGAGCTTTCTTT.

CDR3: CASSLGQGITQETQYF. Written as DNA, the CDR3 is TGTGCCAGCAGCTTGGGACAGGGGATCACCCAAGAGACCCAGTACTTC. V gene TRBV7-9 combines with J gene TRBJ2-5, with TRBD1 matching over 10 bases. Germline values: CDR1 SEHNR, CDR2 FQNEAQ (reference sequence). The junction had 5 bases not matched to a gene; V was cut back by 3 bases and J by 1 base. This CDR3 is 16 amino acids long.

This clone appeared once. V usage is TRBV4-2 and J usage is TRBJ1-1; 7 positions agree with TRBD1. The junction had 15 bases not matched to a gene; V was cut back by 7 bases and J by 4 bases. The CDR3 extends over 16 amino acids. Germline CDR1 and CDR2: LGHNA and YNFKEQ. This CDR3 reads CASTEGIGGLGTEAFF. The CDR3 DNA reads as TGTGCCAGCACCGAAGGTATAGGGGGCTTGGGCACTGAAGCTTTCTTT.

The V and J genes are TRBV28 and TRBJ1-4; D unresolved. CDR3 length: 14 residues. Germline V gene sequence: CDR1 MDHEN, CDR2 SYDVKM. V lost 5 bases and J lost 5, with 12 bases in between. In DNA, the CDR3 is TGTGCCAGCAGTCCTCCTGGGAGGAATGAAAAACTGTTTTTT. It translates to CASSPPGRNEKLFF.

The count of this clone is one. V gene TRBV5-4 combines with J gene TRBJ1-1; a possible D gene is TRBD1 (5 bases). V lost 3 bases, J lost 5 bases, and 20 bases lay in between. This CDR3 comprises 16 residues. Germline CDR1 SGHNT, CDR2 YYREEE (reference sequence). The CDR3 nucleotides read TGTGCCAGCAGCTCCCACCCCGGGGGGGTTGAGACTGAAGCTTTCTTT. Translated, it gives CASSSHPGGVETEAFF.

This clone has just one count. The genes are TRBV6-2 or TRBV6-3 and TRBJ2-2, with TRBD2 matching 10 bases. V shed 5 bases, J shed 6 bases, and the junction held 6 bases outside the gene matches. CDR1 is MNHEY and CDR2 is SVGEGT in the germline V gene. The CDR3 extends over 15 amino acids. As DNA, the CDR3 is TGTGCCAGCAGTATCCTAGCGGGAGTGGCCGGGGAGCTGTTTTTT. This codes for CASSILAGVAGELFF.